Included here is one TCR beta chain sequence, with context. Between the trimmed V and J ends, which lost 0 bases and 4 bases, there was a span of 6 bases. CDR1 and CDR2 (germline): SGHRS, YFSETQ. The CDR3 is 13 residues long. The protocol was immunoSEQ multiplex PCR, while the TCRdb copy is restricted to in-frame clones and leaves out a portion. Among hundreds of thousands of clones listed, roughly nine tenths were seen once. This sample is drawn from a study of blood T cell repertoires in COVID-19. The wider study: Material from acute and convalescent COVID-19 was sourced from the United States, Italy and Spain. Sources were T cells, B-cell-depleted T cells, or PBMCs; the material itself was cDNA or gDNA.

The sequence was collected from a man aged 18 to 30 with active or convalescent COVID-19. The chain joins TRBV5-1 to TRBJ2-3; tentative D call: TRBD2 (5 bases). The sequenced sample consisted of peripheral blood. This CDR3 is CASSLGGPDTQYF. The CDR3 nucleotides read TGCGCCAGCAGCTTGGGAGGGCCAGATACGCAGTATTTT.